Listed below are T cell receptor beta chains from one sample, sequenced in a study of blood T cell repertoires in COVID-19. Assay: immunoSEQ multiplex PCR; the TCRdb copy retains only in-frame clones and omits some. This sample has 90,000 to 120,000 clones; about 88% occur once, and the top ten carry about 2.2%. The material sequenced was peripheral blood. The origin of the receptors is a human donor in a cohort sampled during active COVID-19. CDR3s include the opening cysteine and the closing phenylalanine or tryptophan. A D gene is named only where the DNA matches it firmly. Only part of the rows carry a size: once, few, many, or a class if the clone is expanded.

J gene	V gene	D gene	clone size	CDR3 protein	CDR3 DNA
TRBJ2-3	TRBV4-2	NA	NA	CASSRGAGSTDTQYF	TGTGCCAGCAGCCGAGGGGCGGGGAGCACAGATACGCAGTATTTT
TRBJ1-5	TRBV6-6	NA	NA	CASRTDSSQPQHF	TGTGCCAGCAGAACGGACAGCTCTCAGCCTCAGCATTTT
TRBJ1-2	TRBV19	NA	NA	CASSPTGTNYGYTF	TGTGCCAGTAGTCCCACAGGGACAAACTATGGCTACACCTTC
TRBJ2-2	TRBV21-1	NA	NA	CASSKGLAGKRSGELFF	TGTGCCAGCAGCAAAGGGCTAGCGGGAAAGCGTAGCGGGGAGCTGTTTTTT
TRBJ2-1	TRBV6-5	TRBD2	NA	CASTAGGADEQFF	TGTGCCAGCACGGCGGGAGGCGCCGATGAGCAGTTCTTC
TRBJ2-1	TRBV2	TRBD1	NA	CASRGGRPGEQFF	TGTGCCAGCAGAGGGGGCCGTCCGGGAGAGCAGTTCTTC
TRBJ2-7	TRBV9	NA	few	CASSVLSTSYEQYF	TGTGCCAGCAGCGTACTGAGCACTTCCTACGAGCAGTACTTC
TRBJ2-7	TRBV7-3	NA	NA	CASSVTVFREQYF	TGTGCCAGCAGCGTGACAGTTTTTAGGGAGCAGTACTTC
TRBJ2-7	TRBV10-3	TRBD2	NA	CAISESPGLADEQYF	TGTGCCATCAGTGAGTCTCCGGGACTAGCGGACGAGCAGTACTTC
TRBJ2-1	TRBV18	TRBD2	NA	CASSPPPAGQNEQFF	TGTGCCAGCTCACCACCCCCAGCGGGGCAAAATGAGCAGTTCTTC
TRBJ1-1	TRBV7-9	NA	once	CASSFYTEAFF	TGTGCCAGCAGCTTCTACACTGAAGCTTTCTTT
TRBJ1-2	TRBV7-2	TRBD1	NA	CASSSSTGGIYGYTF	TGTGCCAGCAGCTCCTCGACAGGGGGCATCTATGGCTACACCTTC
TRBJ1-5	TRBV6-1	NA	NA	CASSESGISNQPQHF	TGTGCCAGCAGTGAATCAGGGATTAGCAATCAGCCCCAGCATTTT
TRBJ1-2	TRBV12-3/TRBV12-4	NA	NA	CASKPDTKLGYTF	TGTGCCAGCAAGCCCGATACGAAACTTGGCTACACCTTC
TRBJ2-3	TRBV4-2	TRBD2	NA	CASQRGGSTDTQYF	TGTGCCAGTCAGCGGGGCGGGAGCACAGATACGCAGTATTTT
TRBJ1-6	TRBV5-1	TRBD1	NA	CASSNGQGAGSPLHF	TGCGCCAGCAGCAACGGACAGGGGGCGGGTTCACCCCTCCACTTT
TRBJ1-2	TRBV28	NA	NA	CASRPTTYGYTF	TGTGCCAGCAGACCGACTACATATGGCTACACCTTC
TRBJ1-6	TRBV6-5	NA	NA	CASSYSVIDSPLHF	TGTGCCAGCAGTTACTCGGTTATAGATTCACCCCTCCACTTT
TRBJ2-3	TRBV20-1	TRBD2	NA	CRVLAGDTQYF	TGCAGAGTCCTAGCGGGAGATACGCAGTATTTT
TRBJ2-3	TRBV29-1	NA	NA	CSVYTADTQYF	TGCAGCGTTTACACCGCAGATACGCAGTATTTT
TRBJ2-1	TRBV7-9	TRBD2	NA	CASSSLSGLAEYNEQFF	TGTGCCAGCAGCTCCCTAAGCGGACTAGCGGAGTACAATGAGCAGTTCTTC
TRBJ2-3	TRBV3-1/TRBV3-2	TRBD2	NA	CASSQGGLAVSTDTQYF	TGTGCCAGCAGCCAAGGGGGACTAGCGGTCAGCACAGATACGCAGTATTTT
TRBJ1-3	TRBV27	TRBD1	NA	CASSSAGTGRGNTIYF	TGTGCCAGCAGTTCGGCCGGGACAGGGAGAGGAAACACCATATATTTT
TRBJ2-7	TRBV11-2	TRBD2	NA	CASGGGRPNPYEQYF	TGTGCCAGCGGGGGGGGACGTCCGAACCCCTACGAGCAGTACTTC
TRBJ2-2	TRBV6-6	NA	few	CATNLLTAANTGELFF	TGTGCCACCAACCTTTTGACTGCGGCAAACACCGGGGAGCTGTTTTTT
TRBJ1-2	TRBV6-5	TRBD1	NA	CASSISGQGQDGYTF	TGTGCCAGCAGTATCTCCGGACAGGGACAGGATGGCTACACCTTC
TRBJ2-2	TRBV6-6	NA	NA	CASSRRGTGRYTGELFF	TGTGCCAGCAGTCGTAGGGGAACAGGCCGATACACCGGGGAGCTGTTTTTT
TRBJ1-5	TRBV3-1/TRBV3-2	NA	NA	CASSQDFPKGDQPQHF	TGTGCCAGCAGCCAAGATTTCCCCAAGGGAGATCAGCCCCAGCATTTT
TRBJ1-1	TRBV6-5	NA	once	CASVGSPGGTEAFF	TGTGCCAGCGTAGGATCCCCCGGGGGCACTGAAGCTTTCTTT
TRBJ1-4	TRBV30	NA	NA	CAWSVTGIGEKLFF	TGTGCCTGGAGTGTAACAGGGATAGGTGAAAAACTGTTTTTT
TRBJ2-2	TRBV7-9	NA	NA	CASSRQNGELFF	TGTGCCAGCAGCCGACAGAACGGGGAGCTGTTTTTT
TRBJ1-3	TRBV21-1	NA	NA	CASSRGQGSHLSGNTIYF	TGTGCCAGCAGCAGGGGGCAGGGGTCACACCTCTCCGGAAACACCATATATTTT
TRBJ1-1	TRBV6-1	NA	NA	CASSEAHRAGTEAFF	TGTGCCAGCAGTGAAGCGCACAGGGCTGGCACTGAAGCTTTCTTT
TRBJ1-5	TRBV5-1	NA	NA	CASSPGEEGQPQHF	TGCGCCAGCAGCCCGGGTGAGGAGGGTCAGCCCCAGCATTTT
TRBJ1-1	TRBV7-9	TRBD1	NA	CASSPQDRAGEAFF	TGTGCCAGCAGCCCCCAGGACAGGGCGGGTGAAGCTTTCTTT
TRBJ2-7	TRBV3-1/TRBV3-2	NA	NA	CASSQVSFEQYF	TGTGCCAGCAGCCAAGTCAGTTTCGAGCAGTACTTC
TRBJ1-6	TRBV5-1	NA	NA	CASSLAPKTGQNSPLHF	TGCGCCAGCAGCTTGGCCCCTAAGACAGGCCAGAATTCACCCCTCCACTTT
TRBJ1-2	TRBV5-8	TRBD1	few	CASSLEGTGGDYGYTF	TGTGCCAGCAGCTTGGAGGGGACAGGGGGCGACTATGGCTACACCTTC